The 17 T cell receptor beta chains below all came from one sample that was sequenced in a study of technical replicates of blood from a handful of donors. The assay was immunoSEQ multiplex PCR, and TCRdb's table has in-frame clones only and misses some. The table shows 80,000 to 95,000 clones, with about 90% occurring only once. The specimen sequenced was T cells isolated from PBMCs. These receptor sequences come from a human donor in good health.

This clone was counted a single time. The rearrangement uses TRBV21-1 and TRBJ2-5; the table's D call TRBD2 went unverified against the DNA. TRBV21-1 is reported as a pseudogene. This CDR3 has 16 residues. CDR3 sequence: CASSKQTSGSGGTQYF. As DNA, the CDR3 is TGTGCCAGCAGCAAGCAAACTAGCGGTTCGGGGGGGACCCAGTACTTC.

This clone showed up just once. This chain connects TRBV28 to TRBJ2-1, with 9 bases lining up with TRBD2. This CDR3 has 17 amino acids. Germline loops: CDR1 MDHEN, CDR2 SYDVKM. V shed 0 bases and J 4 bases; nucleotides not matched to a gene: 7. CDR3 in amino acids: CASSLWGAGGSYNEQFF. CDR3 sequence (DNA): TGTGCCAGCAGTTTATGGGGAGCGGGAGGATCATACAATGAGCAGTTCTTC. The full variable domain, completed using reference TRBV28 and TRBJ2-1, is DVKVTQSSRYLVKRTGEKVFLECVQDMDHENMFWYRQDPGLGLRLIYFSYDVKMKEKGDIPEGYSVSREKKERFSLILESASTNQTSMYLCASSLWGAGGSYNEQFFGPGTRLTVL.

J is TRBJ2-2 and V is TRBV19, with 13 bases identical to TRBD2. CDR3 length: 17 amino acids. The V and J ends lost 5 bases and 5 bases, in that order; junction bases with no gene match: 8. Germline V gives CDR1 LNHDA, CDR2 SQIVND (reference sequence). DNA of the CDR3: TGTGCCAGTAGTCTAACCGGACTAGCGGGAGTTACCGGGGAGCTGTTTTTT. Translation gives CASSLTGLAGVTGELFF.

The V gene is TRBV5-1, the J gene TRBJ2-3, with 8 bases lining up with TRBD2. This CDR3 comprises 16 residues. V lost 0 bases to trimming and J lost 2 bases; unmatched junction nucleotides: 5. Looked up from germline, CDR1 is SGHRS and CDR2 is YFSETQ. The CDR3 sequence is CASSLGLASLTDTQYF. The CDR3, as DNA: TGCGCCAGCAGCTTGGGACTAGCGAGCCTCACAGATACGCAGTATTTT.

The genes are TRBV28 and TRBJ2-2; 8 positions agree with TRBD2. Germline CDR1 reads MDHEN; CDR2 reads SYDVKM. This CDR3 has 15 amino acids. V was clipped by 6 bases and J by 5 bases; unmatched bases: 8. CDR3 sequence reads: CASSPGGAGTGELFF. The CDR3 region has the DNA TGTGCCAGCAGCCCCGGGGGGGCGGGGACCGGGGAGCTGTTTTTT.

This clone was counted once. This rearrangement joins TRBV11-3 to TRBJ2-7, with 7 positions matching TRBD1. This CDR3 is 15 amino acids long. Per the germline V gene, CDR1 is SGHNT and CDR2 is YENEEA. The V and J ends lost 2 bases and 2 bases, in that order; junction bases with no gene match: 6. The chain's CDR3 is CASSLFAGGAYEQYF. CDR3 coding DNA: TGTGCCAGCAGCTTATTCGCAGGGGGAGCCTACGAGCAGTACTTC.

This clone was recorded once. This chain uses TRBV18 with TRBJ2-2; 8 nucleotides agree with TRBD1. Germline V gene data show CDR1 as KGHSH and CDR2 as LQKENI. V trimming: 0 bases; J trimming: 1 base; junction bases outside the gene matches: 1. The CDR3 is 16 residues long. CDR3 amino acids: CASSPPDRENTGELFF. The CDR3, as DNA: TGTGCCAGCTCACCACCGGACAGGGAGAACACCGGGGAGCTGTTTTTT. The variable domain in full, completed from reference TRBV18 and TRBJ2-2, reads NAGVMQNPRHLVRRRGQEARLRCSPMKGHSHVYWYRQLPEEGLKFMVYLQKENIIDESGMPKERFSAEFPKEGPSILRIQQVVRGDSAAYFCASSPPDRENTGELFFGEGSRLTVL.

The V and J genes are TRBV9 and TRBJ2-1; D is unclear. Germline V gene data show CDR1 as SGDLS and CDR2 as YYNGEE. The CDR3 sequence is 13 residues long. V gave up 0 bases and J gave up 6 bases, with 7 bases separating them. The CDR3 sequence is CASSVDPSNEQFF. For the CDR3, the DNA is TGTGCCAGCAGCGTAGACCCTAGCAATGAGCAGTTCTTC. Drawing the rest from reference TRBV9 and TRBJ2-1, the complete variable domain is DSGVTQTPKHLITATGQRVTLRCSPRSGDLSVYWYQQSLDQGLQFLIQYYNGEERAKGNILERFSAQQFPDLHSELNLSSLELGDSALYFCASSVDPSNEQFFGPGTRLTVL.

The genes are TRBV27 and TRBJ2-5; D perhaps matches TRBD2 (6 bases). Trimming took 7 bases from V and 3 from J, leaving 21 bases between them. The CDR3 extends over 16 amino acids. CDR1 MNHEY and CDR2 SMNVEV come from the germline V gene (reference sequence). The CDR3 protein is CASNPTRPNGKETQYF. Written as DNA, the CDR3 is TGTGCCAGCAATCCGACTAGGCCTAATGGAAAAGAGACCCAGTACTTC.

The chain carries TRBV7-8 and TRBJ2-5; 8 bases map to TRBD2. CDR1 is SGHVS, CDR2 FQNEAQ, per germline. Trimming at V came to 7 bases and at J to 4 bases, leaving 17 bases not matched to a gene. The CDR3 sequence is 17 residues long. The CDR3 DNA reads as TGTGCCAGCATAAGAGGGGTAGCGGGGCAAAAGGTAGAGACCCAGTACTTC. This sequence encodes CASIRGVAGQKVETQYF.

V usage is TRBV11-2 and J usage is TRBJ1-1; 8 nucleotides match TRBD1. CDR3 length: 14 amino acids. Germline V gene sequence: CDR1 SGHAT, CDR2 FQNNGV. Trimming at V came to 5 bases and at J to 5 bases, leaving 7 bases not matched to a gene. The CDR3 DNA reads TGTGCCAGCAGCCTTCGACAGGGGAGGACTGAAGCTTTCTTT. Amino acids: CASSLRQGRTEAFF.

The chain joins TRBV5-1 to TRBJ1-1; maybe TRBD1 (6 bases). The CDR3 is made up of 16 amino acids. V lost 2 bases to trimming and J lost 4 bases, with 18 bases between them. The germline CDR1 and CDR2 sequences are SGHRS and YFSETQ. The CDR3 reads CASSLPHGGGFTEAFF. The CDR3 bases are TGCGCCAGCAGCTTACCCCATGGGGGCGGGTTCACTGAAGCTTTCTTT.

The chain has TRBV12-5 and TRBJ1-1; no firm D call. V lost 1 base, J lost 2 bases, and 11 bases lay in between. Germline lookup yields CDR1 LGHNT and CDR2 FRNRAP. The CDR3 runs to 15 residues. DNA of the CDR3: TGTGCTAGTGGTTTGGGGGCAGGCGAAAACACTGAAGCTTTCTTT. As protein: CASGLGAGENTEAFF.

The chain employs TRBV4-2 and TRBJ2-7, with 13 nucleotides matching TRBD2. The J segment lost 1 base and the V segment lost 3 bases, leaving 12 bases of the junction unmatched. The CDR3 extends over 19 amino acids. Germline CDR1 reads LGHNA; CDR2 reads YNFKEQ. CDR3 in DNA: TGTGCCAGCAGCCAGCAACCGGGACTAGCGGGAACTGTTTCCTACGAGCAGTACTTC. The encoded protein is CASSQQPGLAGTVSYEQYF.

The chain employs TRBV4-1 and TRBJ2-1; TRBD2 aligns across 11 bases. This CDR3 region has 17 residues. Germline loops: CDR1 MGHRA, CDR2 YSYEKL. Trimming took 1 base from V and 3 from J; bases not matched to a gene: 5. This CDR3 is CASSQVASGRLYNEQFF. DNA of the CDR3: TGCGCCAGCAGCCAAGTGGCTAGCGGGAGGCTCTACAATGAGCAGTTCTTC.

This clone turned up a few times. This chain connects TRBV5-1 to TRBJ1-1; a weak D match, TRBD1 (5 bases). Germline-derived CDR1 and CDR2 are SGHRS and YFSETQ. CDR3 length equals 14 residues. V dropped 2 bases and J dropped 2 bases, with 10 bases sitting between them. DNA of the CDR3: TGCGCCAGCAGCTTCGTACAGGCCAACACTGAAGCTTTCTTT. Translation gives CASSFVQANTEAFF.

In this sample, this clone turned up once. The junction differs from germline at one of its ends, possibly a read error. The rearrangement uses TRBV19 and TRBJ2-1; 11 nucleotides align to TRBD2. Germline V gives CDR1 LNHDA, CDR2 SQIVND (reference sequence). The CDR3 is made up of 15 amino acids. In DNA, the CDR3 is TGTGCCAGTAGTGTAGAGCTAGCGGGAGGATATGAGCAGTTCTTC. Amino acid sequence: CASSVELAGGYEQFF.